The 4 T cell receptor beta chains presented below share a single source sample, sequenced in a study of regulatory and conventional T cells in RAG deficiency. Assay used: immunoSEQ multiplex PCR; TCRdb lists only in-frame clones, some missing. Of 20,000 or so clones listed, approximately 88% are singletons. Regulatory T cells were sorted from blood as CD4+ CD25-high CD127-low cells. These data were likewise used in another study, on regulatory T cells. That work adds: The primer mix had 52 TRBV and 13 TRBJ primers.

Material for sequencing was Tregs sorted from blood. The receptors originated from a human donor in good health.

The V gene is TRBV30, the J gene TRBJ2-3, with TRBD2 identical over 10 bases. The ends lost 4 bases at V and 4 bases at J; junction bases unmatched: 11. Germline CDR1 reads GTSNPN; CDR2 reads SVGIG (reference sequence). This CDR3 spans 16 amino acids. CDR3 DNA sequence: TGTGCCTGGATAGTTAGCGGGAGGCGATTCGCAGATACGCAGTATTTT. It yields the protein CAWIVSGRRFADTQYF.

The chain joins TRBV19 to TRBJ2-1, with 8 bases that match TRBD1. Germline lookup yields CDR1 LNHDA and CDR2 SQIVND (reference sequence). The CDR3 totals 16 residues. The ends lost 6 bases at V and 3 bases at J; junction bases unmatched: 10. As DNA, the CDR3 is TGTGCCAGTAGGCGCTCCGGACAGGGCCTCTACAATGAGCAGTTCTTC. Its protein product is CASRRSGQGLYNEQFF.

This chain joins TRBV5-1 and TRBJ1-1; TRBD1 is a possible D gene (6 bases). Between the trimmed V and J ends, which lost 1 base and 3 bases, there was a span of 28 bases. This CDR3 contains 20 residues. Germline values: CDR1 SGHRS, CDR2 YFSETQ. The CDR3 here is CASSLLPFRVREKGDTEAFF. As DNA, the CDR3 is TGCGCCAGCAGCTTGCTACCATTCAGGGTCAGAGAAAAGGGGGACACTGAAGCTTTCTTT.

This clone was detected once. The chain couples TRBV2 to TRBJ1-1, with no clear D. V was trimmed by 0 bases and J by 5 bases, leaving 13 bases between them. The CDR3 sequence is 15 residues long. Looked up from germline, CDR1 is SNHLY and CDR2 is FYNNEI. The CDR3 loop reads CASSEAERARTEAFF. The CDR3 region has the DNA TGTGCCAGCAGTGAAGCGGAGCGGGCGAGGACTGAAGCTTTCTTT.